Each of the 16 T cell receptor beta chains below was sequenced from the same sample in a study of blood T cell repertoires in COVID-19. The method was immunoSEQ multiplex PCR; TCRdb's version includes in-frame clones alone and lacks a portion of them. This sample has 250,000 to 300,000 clones, with approximately 81% found just once. Material for sequencing was peripheral blood. These receptors were taken from a woman in her sixties or seventies with active or convalescent COVID-19.

The chain is built from TRBV20-1 and TRBJ2-5, with 8 bases matching TRBD2. V trimming: 3 bases; J trimming: 0 bases; junction bases outside the gene matches: 9. The CDR3 length is 16 residues. Germline-derived CDR1 and CDR2 are DFQATT and SNEGSKA (reference sequence). The CDR3 DNA sequence: TGCAGTGCTAGTTTCCGCGGGGGGCCAAACCAAGAGACCCAGTACTTC. Its translation: CSASFRGGPNQETQYF.

The sample holds one count of this clone. V and J are TRBV27 and TRBJ2-7; D uncertain. The CDR3 has 15 amino acids. Germline CDR1 reads MNHEY; CDR2 reads SMNVEV (reference sequence). V was trimmed by 3 bases and J by 2 bases, leaving 14 bases between them. In DNA, the CDR3 is TGTGCCAGCAGTTTCTGGGCAGGCTCTACCTACGAGCAGTACTTC. Protein product: CASSFWAGSTYEQYF.

This chain connects TRBV6-5 to TRBJ2-1, with TRBD2 identical over 7 bases. V was clipped by 0 bases and J by 10 bases; unmatched bases: 0. The CDR3 runs to 12 residues. Germline CDR1 is MNHEY and CDR2 is SVGAGI. The CDR3 is CASSYSRGEQFF. As DNA, the CDR3 is TGTGCCAGCAGTTACTCGCGGGGGGAGCAGTTCTTC.

The gene calls are TRBV19 and TRBJ1-3, with no clear D. Germline assignment: CDR1 LNHDA and CDR2 SQIVND (reference sequence). This CDR3 contains 15 residues. Trimming removed 5 bases at V and 0 bases at J, with 11 bases between. The CDR3 DNA follows: TGTGCCAGTAGTGCAACAGAGAGCTCTGGAAACACCATATATTTT. It encodes CASSATESSGNTIYF.

The chain joins TRBV19 to TRBJ1-5; 8 bases are a match to TRBD1. Looked up from germline, CDR1 is LNHDA and CDR2 is SQIVND (reference sequence). After removal of 6 bases from V and 2 bases from J, the junction contained 6 bases not matched to a gene. This CDR3 region has 15 residues. CDR3 sequence: CASSPTGVGNQPQHF. The CDR3 DNA sequence: TGTGCCAGTAGCCCGACAGGGGTAGGCAATCAGCCCCAGCATTTT.

There are a few counts of this clone. The rearrangement joins TRBV19 to TRBJ1-4; D unclear. Germline V lookup: CDR1 LNHDA, CDR2 SQIVND (reference sequence). Trimming left V 1 base short and J 12 bases short, with 15 bases between. This CDR3 spans 14 amino acids. CDR3 in amino acids: CASSIARAPGELFF. The CDR3 DNA is TGTGCCAGTAGTATAGCGAGGGCCCCCGGGGAACTGTTTTTT. The complete variable domain, with remaining parts taken from reference TRBV19 and TRBJ1-4, reads DGGITQSPKYLFRKEGQNVTLSCEQNLNHDAMYWYRQDPGQGLRLIYYSQIVNDFQKGDIAEGYSVSREKKESFPLTVTSAQKNPTAFYLCASSIARAPGELFFGSGTQLSVL.

The chain carries TRBV20-1 and TRBJ2-7; 10 bases line up with TRBD2. Germline V gene lookup returns CDR1 DFQATT and CDR2 SNEGSKA (reference sequence). Unmatched junction bases numbered 4, after V lost 3 bases and J lost 2 bases. This CDR3 has 14 amino acids. CDR3 nucleotides: TGCAGTGCTAGTCTCCTAGCGGGGGCCTACGAGCAGTACTTC. Protein product: CSASLLAGAYEQYF.

The gene calls are TRBV30 and TRBJ2-7, with D tentatively TRBD1 (6 bases). V was shortened by 4 bases and J by 0 bases, with 28 bases between the two germline ends. Germline V CDR1 and CDR2: GTSNPN, SVGIG (reference sequence). The length of the CDR3 is 19 residues. The CDR3 protein is CAWIRFQGILRPSSYEQYF. In nucleotides, the CDR3 is TGTGCCTGGATCAGGTTTCAGGGGATCCTCCGCCCGAGCTCCTACGAGCAGTACTTC.

The CDR3 sequence: CASSPNPGTGELFF. The CDR3 nucleotides are TGTGCCAGCAGCCCTAACCCCGGGACCGGGGAGCTGTTTTTT. This chain connects TRBV7-2 to TRBJ2-2; no clear D gene. The length of the CDR3 is 14 residues. CDR1 and CDR2 from the germline V gene are SGHTA and FQGNSA. Between the trimmed V and J ends, which lost 5 bases and 5 bases, there was a span of 12 bases.

The chain has TRBV2 and TRBJ2-5; the match to TRBD2 covers 9 bases. Germline lookup yields CDR1 SNHLY and CDR2 FYNNEI. The CDR3 is made up of 16 amino acids. Germline trimming cut 10 bases from V and 1 base from J; bases unmatched to any gene: 13. The DNA for the CDR3 is TGTGCCACCCCGATGGAGCGGGGGGCTCCCCAAGAGACCCAGTACTTC. Translated, it gives CATPMERGAPQETQYF.

This chain joins TRBV5-4 and TRBJ2-1; D perhaps matches TRBD1 (5 bases). V shed 6 bases and J shed 7 bases, with 20 bases lying between them. The CDR3 runs to 15 residues. CDR1 is SGHNT, CDR2 YYREEE, per germline (reference sequence). CDR3 sequence reads: CASTSTRRALNEQFF. The CDR3 DNA reads as TGTGCCAGCACATCAACCCGCAGGGCCCTGAATGAGCAGTTCTTC.

V gene TRBV4-1 combines with J gene TRBJ2-5; D possibly corresponds to TRBD1 (6 bases). V was trimmed by 0 bases and J by 4 bases, leaving 6 bases between them. The CDR3 runs to 13 residues. Per the germline V gene, CDR1 is MGHRA and CDR2 is YSYEKL. CDR3 DNA sequence: TGCGCCAGCAGCCAAGAGGACAGAGAGACCCAGTACTTC. Translating it yields CASSQEDRETQYF.

This clone came up once. The genes are TRBV4-3 and TRBJ2-7; 11 bases are a match to TRBD2. This CDR3 comprises 16 residues. V was pared by 1 base and J by 2 bases, with 4 bases of the junction left unmatched. From germline, CDR1 is LGHNA and CDR2 YSLEER. CDR3 DNA sequence: TGCGCCAGCAGCCAAGGGATTAGCGGGGGGGCCTACGAGCAGTACTTC. Residues: CASSQGISGGAYEQYF.

The chain uses TRBV7-7 and TRBJ1-5, with a weak D call TRBD1 (5 bases). The germline V gene encodes CDR1 SSHAT and CDR2 FNYEAQ (reference sequence). The CDR3 consists of 17 residues. The CDR3 DNA reads as TGTGCTTCCCAAGGCGCAGGGCATGGGGAAAGCAATCAGCCCCAGCATTTT. Protein product: CASQGAGHGESNQPQHF.

The chain is built from TRBV27 and TRBJ2-2; the match to TRBD2 covers 9 bases. The J segment lost 5 bases and the V segment lost 6 bases, leaving 7 bases of the junction unmatched. Germline-derived CDR1 and CDR2 are MNHEY and SMNVEV (reference sequence). This CDR3 is built from 15 residues. CDR3 nucleotide sequence: TGTGCCAGCAGGTCGGGACTAGCCCAAACCGGGGAGCTGTTTTTT. This gives the protein CASRSGLAQTGELFF.

The CDR3 bases are TGTGCCACCAGTGACAACTTAAACACCGGGGAGCTGTTTTTT. Translating it yields CATSDNLNTGELFF. The V call is TRBV24-1, the J call TRBJ2-2; D ambiguous. V shed 4 bases and J shed 2 bases, with 7 bases lying between them. The CDR3 sequence is 14 residues long. Germline V CDR1 and CDR2: KGHDR, SFDVKD.